This T cell receptor beta chain was sequenced during a study of blood T cell repertoires in COVID-19. Looking at the study overall: PBMCs, B-cell-depleted T cells, or T cells provided the cDNA or gDNA that made up the material.

Profiling relied on immunoSEQ multiplex PCR, and the TCRdb table lists in-frame clones only, not all of them. The sample carries roughly 64,000 clones, about nine tenths recorded once. V lost 1 base, J lost 5 bases, and 12 bases lay in between. The CDR3 is made up of 14 amino acids. Per the germline V gene, CDR1 is SGHRS and CDR2 is YFSETQ. V and J are TRBV5-1 and TRBJ2-5; D is possibly TRBD2 (5 bases). Material for sequencing was peripheral blood. The receptor was isolated from a middle-aged man with active COVID-19. The CDR3 DNA sequence: TGCGCCAGCAGCTTGCCTAGTGGGGAGGAGACCCAGTACTTC. Its translation: CASSLPSGEETQYF.